This T cell receptor (beta chain) was documented in a study of cytomegalovirus exposure and HLA in healthy donors. Study in general: There were 350 to 400 genotyped donors. Of these, roughly 84% fell in the genetic ancestry cluster associated with self-reported Caucasian donors.

The CDR3 loop spans 15 amino acids. The germline V gene encodes CDR1 SGHTA and CDR2 FQGNSA. The V gene lost 2 bases and the J gene lost 7 bases, with 12 bases spanning the gap. Researchers ran the PCR with 60 Vbeta and 13 Jbeta primers. Clones were read by immunoSEQ multiplex PCR, and TCRdb kept only the in-frame ones, dropping some. The sample consists of some 150,000 clones, around 80% of them appearing once. The chain couples TRBV7-2 to TRBJ1-6; D unresolved. Sequenced: PBMCs. This receptor was identified in a female donor in good health and CMV-seropositive. The CDR3 sequence is CASSLTKAQNSPLHF. The CDR3 DNA reads as TGTGCCAGCAGCTTAACAAAGGCACAGAATTCACCCCTCCACTTT.